Presented here are 3 T cell receptor beta chains from one specimen sequenced in a study of T-cell memory formation after mild COVID-19. Using its own MiXCR run on the 5' RACE reads, TCRdb lists one record per CDR3 protein. The sample consists of some 100,000 distinct CDR3 sequences, roughly 11% of them appearing once. The sequenced material came from PBMCs or a T cell subset sorted from them (not recorded which). The source is a young man who had mild COVID-19 (a few samples of this study predate the infection). Cell type and time point are not known.

This clonotype was seen more than once but under ten times. J is TRBJ2-1 and V is TRBV9, with TRBD2 matching 11 bases. The CDR3 is 15 residues long. Germline V gives CDR1 SGDLS, CDR2 YYNGEE. V shed 3 bases, J shed 9 bases, and the junction held 8 bases outside the gene matches. In DNA, the CDR3 is TGTGCCAGCAGCGGATTTAGCGGGGGGGGCATTGAGCAGTTCTTC. Translated: CASSGFSGGGIEQFF.

J is TRBJ2-3 and V is TRBV7-2; TRBD2 matches at 11 bases. The CDR3 is 15 amino acids. Germline values: CDR1 SGHTA, CDR2 FQGNSA. Trimming removed 5 bases from V and 4 bases from J; junction bases left unmatched: 5. As DNA, the CDR3 is TGTGCCAGCAGCCCGACTAGCGGGGAAGCAGATACGCAGTATTTT. Its translation: CASSPTSGEADTQYF.

The chain is built from TRBV7-9 and TRBJ2-2; possibly TRBD1 for D (7 bases). Germline lookup yields CDR1 SEHNR and CDR2 FQNEAQ (reference sequence). Trimming took off 5 bases at V and 6 bases at J, with 19 bases between the two ends. The CDR3 loop spans 16 amino acids. The CDR3 nucleotides are TGTGCCAGCAGCCCCCAAAGCGGCAGGGGGGCCGGGGAGCTGTTTTTT. Its translation is CASSPQSGRGAGELFF. The full variable domain, completed using reference TRBV7-9 and TRBJ2-2, is DTGVSQNPRHKITKRGQNVTFRCDPISEHNRLYWYRQTLGQGPEFLTYFQNEAQLEKSRLLSDRFSAERPKGSFSTLEIQRTEQGDSAMYLCASSPQSGRGAGELFFGEGSRLTVL.